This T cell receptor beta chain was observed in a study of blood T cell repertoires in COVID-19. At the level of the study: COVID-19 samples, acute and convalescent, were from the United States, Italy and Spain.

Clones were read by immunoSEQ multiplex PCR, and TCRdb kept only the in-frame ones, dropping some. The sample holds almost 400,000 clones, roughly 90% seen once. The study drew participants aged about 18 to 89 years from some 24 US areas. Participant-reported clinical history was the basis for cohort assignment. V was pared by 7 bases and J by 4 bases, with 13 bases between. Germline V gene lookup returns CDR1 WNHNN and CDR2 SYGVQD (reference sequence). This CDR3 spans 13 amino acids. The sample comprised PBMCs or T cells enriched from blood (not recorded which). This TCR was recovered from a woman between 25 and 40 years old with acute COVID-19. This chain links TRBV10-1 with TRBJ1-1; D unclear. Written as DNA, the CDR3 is TGCGCCAGCAAGGAGGGTAGAGGCACTGAAGCTTTCTTT. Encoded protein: CASKEGRGTEAFF.